The clone carrying this TCR beta chain is categorized as medium-sized. Its target is unknown. Trimming took 2 bases from V and 6 from J, leaving 16 bases between them. The CDR3 has 15 amino acids. Germline V gives CDR1 KGHSH, CDR2 LQKENI. The record originates from a study of liver allograft versus peripheral blood T cells. Study in general: Repertoires from peripheral blood of liver transplant recipients were compared with those inside their transplanted livers.

TCRdb analysed the reads with MiXCR anew, one entry per CDR3 protein. This table has fewer than 7,000 distinct CDR3 sequences, about 15% appearing once. Study-wide findings and caveats: Peripheral blood reportedly held T cell receptor repertoires that differed from those inside liver allografts.

The chain carries TRBV18 and TRBJ1-1; tentatively, D is TRBD1 (6 bases). This TCR came from a human patient who had a liver transplant. Some of the T cells may derive from the graft donor. DNA of the CDR3: TGTGCCAGCTCACCAGGGAACAGGGTTGACGCTGAAGCTTTCTTT. Residues: CASSPGNRVDAEAFF. The whole variable domain, remainder taken from reference TRBV18 and TRBJ1-1, is NAGVMQNPRHLVRRRGQEARLRCSPMKGHSHVYWYRQLPEEGLKFMVYLQKENIIDESGMPKERFSAEFPKEGPSILRIQQVVRGDSAAYFCASSPGNRVDAEAFFGQGTRLTVV.